This entry describes one T cell receptor (beta chain). It lacks a known antigen. Qualities for individual bases were not recorded, and no much larger clone is one base off. The data derive from a study of shared clonotypes between healthy human individuals (dated by TCRdb to 2018 to 2020). General notes on the study: The cohort comprised a couple of women and a few men aged 18 to 49 years. Different laboratories and diverse techniques were used to prepare libraries and sequence TCR repertoires, to increase sequencing depth and limit assay-specific biases. The study deeply sequenced blood TCR repertoires of about 5 healthy adults to estimate repertoire size and the extent of clonotype sharing between individuals. Each donor's leukapheresis produced roughly between about 0.8 and 8.9 billion PBMCs. Per donor, three plates each were used for CD4 naive and CD4 memory, two for CD8 naive, and one for CD8 memory.

The germline V end is reduced by 6 bases and the J end by 2 bases; junction bases left unmatched: 3. CDR1 is given as MDHEN and CDR2 as SYDVKM, both from the germline V gene. Measured from the cysteine to the phenylalanine, the CDR3 is 14 residues long. This entry keeps only the CDR3 DNA: 42 bases, framed from base 1. Results and caveats for the whole study, not just this receptor: Estimated clonotype richness was generally larger for naive than for memory subsets. Even with the large sequencing depth, rarefaction of the sorted-subset datasets indicated that sequencing was incomplete. Compared with non-shared clonotypes, the clonotypes found in all four sorted-subset donors had higher generation probabilities. Based on pairwise subsampling, the degree of clonotype sharing among donors was expected to be affected by sequencing depth. When a handful of donors were compared, the shared fraction of clonotypes was 5% to 6.5% for naive CD4, 3% to 4% for naive CD8, roughly 2.3% for memory CD4, and around 0.4% for memory CD8. The genetic and exposure-history diversity represented was limited by the small number of donors. Only blood was sampled, and tissue TCR repertoires likely differ from those in blood.

Using the deep immunoSEQ assay, TCR CDR3 regions were amplified from genomic DNA by multiplex PCR. Extracted genomic DNA from each cell subset was distributed evenly across all wells of several immunoSEQ 96-well plates, and each plate was treated as a replicate. For sorted subsets, about 0.2 ug genomic DNA, equal to some 30,000 T cell genomes, was loaded into each replicate PCR. Purified libraries were measured with a Qubit 3.0 fluorometer, size-checked on a Bioanalyzer 2100, and measured again with the KAPA Library Quantification kit. Each immunoSEQ 96-well plate was sequenced on its own single-read 150-cycle Illumina NextSeq 550 flow cell. As for the authors' bioinformatics: Because the immunoSEQ output held only junctional sequences and lacked quality scores, the filtering could not match the filtering applied to full-length reads. To assign V/J genes and CDR3, sequences were annotated against IMGT germline references using PyIR, a Python wrapper for IgBLAST v1.9. Reads with weak V/J assignments (E-value above 1e-6), missing CDR3, stop codons, out-of-frame junctions, or ambiguous translated residues were removed. V3J clonotypes were defined as sequences sharing an identical inferred V gene, J gene, and CDR3 amino acid sequence. Percentage overlap between repertoires was calculated by dividing the number of shared unique clonotypes by the size of the smaller repertoire. Three approaches were used to assess repertoire richness: RTK rarefaction, the Chao1 estimator, and Recon v2.1 estimates of unobserved clonotypes. Generation probabilities were computed with OLGA for all TCRbeta clonotypes obtained by the gDNA method from four donors. Held by TCRdb, this immuneACCESS table contains in-frame sequences only and omits some clones. Under half of the omission traces to an unresolved V gene where checked; the cause of the rest is unknown. The V and J calls and clone size are taken from that table; D and trimming were inferred from the DNA. Present in this sample are approximately 2.4 million clones, under 97% of which were seen just once. Roughly 0.13% of the sample goes to the ten largest clones.

Donors were healthy HIV-negative adults with no recently reported acute infections or vaccinations. Only Caucasian adults living in Nashville, Tennessee, USA were represented among the donors. Magnetic negative selection was used to enrich CD4+ T cells, after which naive cells were positively selected on CD45RA and the negative fraction became the memory subset. Blood was collected by leukapheresis, and PBMCs were isolated by Ficoll-Histopaque density gradient centrifugation and then cryopreserved in liquid nitrogen vapor phase. Analytical flow cytometry was used to check the purity and quantity of every magnetically sorted T cell population. Genomic DNA was isolated from each sorted fraction and quantified by UV absorbance on a Nanodrop 2000c.

This clonotype was sampled from a man aged 18 to 29 in good health. The V and J genes are TRBV28 and TRBJ1-3, with 8 central nucleotides matching TRBD1. Material: naive CD4+ T cells sorted from blood. Explained via the paper, the cell subset or site label denotes: CD45RA+ positively selected. The nucleotide sequence is TGTGCCAGCAGGTCGACAGGGGCTGGAAACACCATATATTTT. This gives the protein CASRSTGAGNTIYF.